The rows below give T cell receptor beta chains drawn from one sample of a study of T-cell reconstitution after alpha-beta-depleted transplantation in children. TCRdb passed the PCR reads through MiXCR, listing each CDR3 protein once. The sample has some 250,000 distinct CDR3 sequences, about 12% seen once. The sample was PBMCs from the stem cell graft donor, taken from the stem cell graft. The receptors were sampled from a human donor who donated a stem cell graft to a child with acute lymphoblastic leukemia. The CDR3 runs from the conserved cysteine through the conserved F or W. D genes are given only for firm matches. A row's size may be missing; if present it is once, few, many or a size class.

CDR3,DNA,V,J,size,D
CAISQATQETQYF,TGTGCCATCAGCCAGGCCACACAAGAGACCCAGTACTTC,TRBV10-3,TRBJ2-5,many,-
CASSLSGITDTQYF,TGTGCCAGCAGTTTAAGCGGGATAACAGATACGCAGTATTTT,TRBV12-3/TRBV12-4,TRBJ2-3,many,TRBD2
CASSPRSGSPWDEQYF,TGTGCCAGCAGCCCGCGTAGCGGGAGCCCCTGGGACGAGCAGTACTTC,TRBV5-6,TRBJ2-7,-,TRBD2
CASSLAGSQPQHF,TGCGCCAGCAGCTTGGCCGGATCGCAGCCCCAGCATTTT,TRBV5-1,TRBJ1-5,many,-
CAWDRGLSNQPQHF,TGTGCCTGGGATCGAGGTCTGAGCAATCAGCCCCAGCATTTT,TRBV30,TRBJ1-5,-,-
CASSQSTASHQPQHF,TGCGCCAGCAGCCAATCGACAGCGTCCCATCAGCCCCAGCATTTT,TRBV4-3,TRBJ1-5,-,-
CASSQGHGESVYEQYF,TGTGCCAGCAGCCAGGGCCACGGGGAATCAGTCTACGAGCAGTACTTC,TRBV4-2,TRBJ2-7,many,-
CASSGDRGLSYEQYF,TGTGCCAGCAGTGGTGACAGGGGACTCTCCTACGAGCAGTACTTC,TRBV12-3/TRBV12-4,TRBJ2-7,many,TRBD1
CASSQDRWGNQPQHF,TGTGCCAGCAGCCAGGACAGGTGGGGTAATCAGCCCCAGCATTTT,TRBV6-1,TRBJ1-5,few,TRBD1
CASSPGGAKNIQYF,TGTGCCAGCAGCCCTGGAGGAGCCAAAAACATTCAGTACTTC,TRBV3-1,TRBJ2-4,many,-
CASSRKYSGDLNTGELFF,TGTGCCAGCAGTCGCAAATATAGCGGGGACTTGAACACCGGGGAGCTGTTTTTT,TRBV6-4,TRBJ2-2,many,TRBD2
CASRRQGAEPQHF,TGTGCCAGCAGAAGACAGGGCGCTGAACCCCAGCATTTT,TRBV6-2/TRBV6-3,TRBJ1-5,many,TRBD1
CASNPQAVNSEAFF,TGTGCCAGCAACCCCCAAGCCGTTAACTCTGAAGCTTTCTTT,TRBV5-6,TRBJ1-1,many,-
CATSLSGGADEQFF,TGTGCCACATCGCTTAGCGGGGGGGCTGATGAGCAGTTCTTC,TRBV10-3,TRBJ2-1,many,TRBD2
CASSERDRPYSNQPQHF,TGTGCCAGCAGCGAGAGGGACAGGCCATATAGCAATCAGCCCCAGCATTTT,TRBV9,TRBJ1-5,few,TRBD1
CATGLAGTATQYF,TGTGCCACCGGACTAGCGGGAACGGCGACCCAGTACTTC,TRBV27,TRBJ2-5,many,TRBD2
CASSFRGSAEETQYF,TGTGCCAGCAGCTTTCGCGGGAGTGCGGAAGAGACCCAGTACTTC,TRBV11-2,TRBJ2-5,few,TRBD2
CASSGVGSYNEQFF,TGTGCCAGCAGTGGAGTAGGGTCCTACAATGAGCAGTTCTTC,TRBV12-3/TRBV12-4,TRBJ2-1,many,-
CASSFRGGYEQYF,TGTGCCAGCAGCTTTAGAGGGGGCTACGAGCAGTACTTC,TRBV5-6,TRBJ2-7,many,-
CSARVYTGTTKETQYF,TGCAGTGCTAGAGTATATACCGGGACGACAAAGGAGACCCAGTACTTC,TRBV20-1,TRBJ2-5,many,-